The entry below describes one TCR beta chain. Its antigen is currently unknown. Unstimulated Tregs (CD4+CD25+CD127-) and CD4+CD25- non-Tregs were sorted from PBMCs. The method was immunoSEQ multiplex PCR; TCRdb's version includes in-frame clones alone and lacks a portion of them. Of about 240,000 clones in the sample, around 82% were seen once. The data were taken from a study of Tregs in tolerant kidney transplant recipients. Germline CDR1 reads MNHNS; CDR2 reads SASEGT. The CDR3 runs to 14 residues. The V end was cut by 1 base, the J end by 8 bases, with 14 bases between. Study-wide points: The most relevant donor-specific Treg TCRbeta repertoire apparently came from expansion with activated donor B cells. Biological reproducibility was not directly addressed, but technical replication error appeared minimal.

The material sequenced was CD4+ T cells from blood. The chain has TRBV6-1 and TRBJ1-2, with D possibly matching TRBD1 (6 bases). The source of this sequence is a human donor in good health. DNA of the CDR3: TGTGCCAGCAGTGAAGGGGGGCGTCTATGGGGCTACACCTTC. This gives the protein CASSEGGRLWGYTF.